These 23 T cell receptor beta chains originate from one sample sequenced in a study of neurological immune-mediated disorders. One entry per CDR3 protein results from TCRdb running MiXCR on the 5' RACE reads. The sample contains some 19,000 distinct CDR3 sequences, around 15% of which appear only once. Sequences were obtained from CD8+ T cells from blood. The source of these receptors is a woman aged 18-29 years with multiple sclerosis.

This clonotype was detected many times. This sequence joins TRBV29-1 and TRBJ2-2; D is ambiguous. CDR3 length: 13 residues. V lost 7 bases, J lost 3 bases, and 12 bases lay in between. Germline CDR1 and CDR2: SQVTM and ANQGSEA. The CDR3 DNA reads TGCAGCGCCCGCACATATGACACCGGGGAGCTGTTTTTT. Protein sequence: CSARTYDTGELFF.

Ten or more counts support this clonotype. The chain is built from TRBV27 and TRBJ1-1; weak D call: TRBD1 (6 bases). The ends were cut back, 5 bases at V and 0 bases at J, with 16 bases in the middle. Germline V lookup: CDR1 MNHEY, CDR2 SMNVEV (reference sequence). The CDR3 has 16 amino acids. CDR3 sequence reads: CASSPQTGNMNTEAFF. In nucleotides, the CDR3 is TGTGCCAGCAGTCCGCAGACAGGAAACATGAACACTGAAGCTTTCTTT.

This clonotype came up many times. V and J are TRBV5-1 and TRBJ2-3; a possible D gene is TRBD1 (8 bases). The CDR3 length is 19 residues. CDR1 is SGHRS and CDR2 is YFSETQ in the germline V gene. V lost 0 bases and J lost 5, with 25 bases in between. Here the CDR3 DNA reads TGCGCCAGCAGCTTGGACCAACAGGGGGGGCTTTCTCATCGAGATACGCAGTATTTT. This gives the protein CASSLDQQGGLSHRDTQYF.

The CDR3 region has the DNA TGTGCCATCAGTGACAGGAGGGTCTTAGGGGAAAAACTGTTTTTT. It translates to CAISDRRVLGEKLFF. The V call is TRBV10-3, the J call TRBJ1-4; D not resolved. Trimming took off 3 bases at V and 8 bases at J, with 16 bases between the two ends. This CDR3 is 15 amino acids long. From germline, CDR1 is ENHRY and CDR2 SYGVKD.

This clonotype was counted many times. This chain joins TRBV10-3 and TRBJ1-1, with 12 bases matching TRBD1. CDR3 length: 13 amino acids. Germline CDR1 reads ENHRY; CDR2 reads SYGVKD. V lost 9 bases and J lost 5; bases outside the gene matches: 4. CDR3: CAIWDRGRTEAFF. The CDR3 DNA is TGTGCCATTTGGGACAGGGGGCGGACTGAAGCTTTCTTT.

This clonotype is deemed medium-sized. The gene calls are TRBV28 and TRBJ2-1, with D hard to call. The CDR3 contains 14 residues. Germline loops: CDR1 MDHEN, CDR2 SYDVKM. V gave up 8 bases and J gave up 0 bases, with 11 bases separating them. In DNA, the CDR3 is TGTGCCAGCGAGACTGAAAGCTCCTACAATGAGCAGTTCTTC. Residues: CASETESSYNEQFF.

The table lists this clonotype with many counts. The chain combines TRBV11-2 with TRBJ2-1; weak D call: TRBD2 (6 bases). Trimming removed 5 bases from V and 9 bases from J, with 17 bases in between. This CDR3 has 14 residues. Germline lookup yields CDR1 SGHAT and CDR2 FQNNGV. CDR3 sequence (DNA): TGTGCCAGCAGCGGGACTTCGGGGGAAACTGAGCAGTTCTTC. This sequence encodes CASSGTSGETEQFF.

For this clonotype: The limits of the CDR3 on the DNA are not certain, so only TCRdb's listed CDR3 is given. J is TRBJ2-2 and V is TRBV10-3; TRBD1 is the table's D call, not checked against the DNA. The germline V gene has CDR1 ENHRY and CDR2 SYGVKD. The CDR3 contains 23 residues when both ends are counted. CDR3 sequence: CAISGDRYNEQFFGPGTPEELFF.

The CDR3: CASTGGLAGGTKNIQYF. The CDR3 coding sequence is TGTGCCAGCACCGGCGGACTAGCGGGGGGGACCAAAAACATTCAGTACTTC. This chain joins TRBV6-6 and TRBJ2-4; 15 positions agree with TRBD2. V shed 7 bases and J 2 bases; nucleotides not matched to a gene: 6. Germline lookup yields CDR1 MNHNY and CDR2 SVGAGI (reference sequence). The CDR3 runs to 17 residues.

This clonotype was seen many times. This chain links TRBV12-3 or TRBV12-4 with TRBJ2-5; D may be TRBD1 or TRBD2 (5 bases each). The CDR3 sequence is 20 residues long. V was trimmed by 0 bases and J by 0 bases, leaving 23 bases between them. CDR3 in DNA: TGTGCCAGCAGTTTAGCAACAGAGGACACCTCCGGGGAGTACCAAGAGACCCAGTACTTC. It codes for CASSLATEDTSGEYQETQYF.

Sample share makes this clonotype medium-sized. The chain recombines TRBV5-1 with TRBJ2-1; tentatively, D is TRBD1 (5 bases). The CDR3 is 13 amino acids. V lost 3 bases, J lost 8 bases, and 12 bases lay in between. CDR1 is SGHRS, CDR2 YFSETQ, per germline. The CDR3 protein is CASSWGFEYEQFF. The DNA for the CDR3 is TGCGCCAGCAGCTGGGGCTTTGAGTATGAGCAGTTCTTC.

Ten or more counts support this clonotype. The rearrangement joins TRBV20-1 to TRBJ2-1; 11 bases are a match to TRBD2. The CDR3 loop spans 15 amino acids. CDR1 and CDR2 (germline): DFQATT, SNEGSKA (reference sequence). V gave up 4 bases and J gave up 4 bases; unmatched junction bases: 6. The CDR3 nucleotides read TGCAGTGCTACAACCGGGACTAGCGGATACAATGAGCAGTTCTTC. This translates into CSATTGTSGYNEQFF.

This chain joins TRBV7-9 and TRBJ1-2, with 7 nucleotides matching TRBD1. Germline assignment: CDR1 SEHNR and CDR2 FQNEAQ (reference sequence). V lost 7 bases, J lost 8 bases, and 13 bases stayed unmatched. The length of the CDR3 is 14 residues. The CDR3 region is CASTSNDRERGYTF. The DNA of the CDR3 is TGTGCCAGCACCTCCAATGACAGGGAGCGGGGCTACACCTTC.

V usage is TRBV11-3 and J usage is TRBJ2-1, with 10 nucleotides matching TRBD2. Germline-derived CDR1 and CDR2 are SGHNT and YENEEA. The V segment lost 4 bases and the J segment 2 bases; nucleotides outside the gene matches: 5. The CDR3 sequence is 16 residues long. CDR3 residues: CASSSRTSGAYNEQFF. CDR3 sequence (DNA): TGTGCCAGCAGCTCGAGGACTAGCGGTGCCTACAATGAGCAGTTCTTC.

This clonotype was detected a few times. The chain combines TRBV9 with TRBJ2-1; D gene ambiguous. Germline CDR1 is SGDLS and CDR2 is YYNGEE. The V end lost 0 bases, the J end lost 3 bases, and 7 bases lay between the germline ends. The CDR3 is made up of 14 amino acids. CDR3 sequence: CASSVGGHYNEQFF. In DNA, the CDR3 is TGTGCCAGCAGCGTAGGAGGTCACTACAATGAGCAGTTCTTC.

This clonotype has ten or more counts. This chain joins TRBV6-5 and TRBJ1-1, with D maybe TRBD1 (5 bases). There are 12 residues in the CDR3. Trimming took off 7 bases at V and 10 bases at J, with 16 bases between the two ends. Germline assignment: CDR1 MNHEY and CDR2 SVGAGI. The CDR3 coding sequence is TGTGCCAGCAAGTCCGGGGCACTAGGAGCTTTCTTT. It encodes CASKSGALGAFF.

The chain links TRBV7-8 to TRBJ1-1; a weak D match, TRBD1 (5 bases). The CDR3 is made up of 15 amino acids. Per the germline V gene, CDR1 is SGHVS and CDR2 is FQNEAQ. The V end lost 2 bases, the J end lost 0 bases, and 10 bases lay between the germline ends. The CDR3 loop is CASSLFGALNTEAFF. As DNA, the CDR3 is TGTGCCAGCAGCTTATTCGGGGCTTTGAACACTGAAGCTTTCTTT.

This clonotype showed up many times. The genes are TRBV12-3 or TRBV12-4 and TRBJ2-1; D uncertain. V shed 1 base and J shed 0 bases, with 7 bases lying between them. The CDR3 length is 15 residues. CDR3 amino acids: CASSLGRSSYNEQFF. DNA of the CDR3: TGTGCCAGCAGTTTAGGCAGGAGCTCCTACAATGAGCAGTTCTTC.

This clonotype was observed many times. This chain connects TRBV28 to TRBJ1-2, with 10 positions matching TRBD1. CDR1 and CDR2 (germline): MDHEN, SYDVKM. The trim removed 10 bases at V and 10 bases at J, leaving 15 bases unmatched. The CDR3 sequence is 14 residues long. Here the CDR3 reads CATDRDRGSNDYTF. CDR3 DNA sequence: TGTGCCACCGACCGGGACAGGGGATCAAACGACTACACCTTC.

In its sample, this clonotype was seen many times. The chain couples TRBV15 to TRBJ2-7, with D possibly matching TRBD2 (6 bases). With 0 bases removed from V and 5 bases from J, the gap between germline ends came to 14 bases. Germline V gene sequence: CDR1 LNHNV, CDR2 YYDKDF (reference sequence). The CDR3 has 15 residues. Here the CDR3 reads CATSRDRGMRNEQYV. The CDR3 nucleotides are TGTGCCACCAGCAGAGATCGGGGGATGCGGAACGAGCAGTACGTC.

This clonotype appeared a few times. The chain recombines TRBV7-2 with TRBJ2-1; D is unclear. This CDR3 is built from 14 residues. Germline V gives CDR1 SGHTA, CDR2 FQGNSA. The V end was cut by 4 bases, the J end by 5 bases, with 12 bases between. The DNA for the CDR3 is TGTGCCAGCAGCTCAAGAAGACGAAACAATGAGCAGTTCTTC. This translates into CASSSRRRNNEQFF.

This clonotype is classed as large (0.1 to 1%). This chain connects TRBV9 to TRBJ2-4; 7 bases align to TRBD1. CDR1 is SGDLS and CDR2 is YYNGEE in the germline V gene. The CDR3 extends over 21 amino acids. The junction had 23 bases not matched to a gene; V was cut back by 0 bases and J by 5 bases. The CDR3 coding sequence is TGTGCCAGCAGCGTAGGACCAAAAGGGGGCCGGGCCACAGGACTCCAAAACATTCAGTACTTC. Amino acid sequence: CASSVGPKGGRATGLQNIQYF.

This chain joins TRBV6-5 and TRBJ2-7, with 11 bases aligning to TRBD1. Trimming removed 2 bases from V and 2 bases from J; junction bases left unmatched: 5. The CDR3 loop spans 16 amino acids. Germline CDR1 and CDR2: MNHEY and SVGAGI. CDR3 bases: TGTGCCAGCAGTTACAAACCGGGACAGGGGGCCTACGAGCAGTACTTC. This codes for CASSYKPGQGAYEQYF.